This entry is about one TCR beta chain. Its antigen is as yet unknown. This specimen belongs to a study of regulatory and conventional T cells in RAG deficiency. Study results and limitations: Shorter CDR3s in all patient subsets; >85% Treg-Tconv overlap in Omenn.

CDR1 and CDR2 (germline): MGHDK, SYGVNS. The CDR3 length is 15 residues. With V trimmed by 4 bases and J by 1 base, 5 bases remained unmatched. Genomic DNA came from blood regulatory T cells gated CD4+ CD25-high CD127-low. The assay was immunoSEQ multiplex PCR, and TCRdb's table has in-frame clones only and misses some. The data show about 7,700 clones, with approximately 93% seen just once and less than 2% held by the top ten. Separately, the same data were catalogued under a study of regulatory T cells. According to that study: The PCR used 52 TRBV and 13 TRBJ primers.

The sample consisted of CD127- CD25+ CD4+ Tregs sorted from blood. The TCR sequence derives from a human donor in good health. The chain is built from TRBV25-1 and TRBJ2-7; 9 bases are a match to TRBD1. The CDR3 region has the DNA TGTGCCAGCAGTGTTCCGGGACAGGGTTCCTACGAGCAGTACTTC. Amino acids: CASSVPGQGSYEQYF.